Only a few counts were recorded for the clone carrying this TCR beta chain. The target antigen is unknown. This sample is drawn from a study of vaccination and CD4 T cells after COVID-19. Specified treatment: approximately 9-day PBMC culture with coronavirus spike peptide pools or control peptides (ViraFEST assay). CD4+ T cells that had been cultured provided DNA sequenced with the Oncomine TCR Beta short-read assay. Using its own MiXCR run on the PCR reads, TCRdb lists one record per CDR3 protein. The sample consists of 15,000 or so distinct CDR3 sequences, 35% to 40% of them appearing once. This receptor was obtained from a human donor with COVID-19. Sequencing used cultured CD4+ T cells from blood.

CDR3 residues: CSVAEGYGYTF. CDR3 in DNA: TGCAGCGTTGCTGAAGGGTATGGCTACACCTTC. The genes are TRBV29-1 and TRBJ1-2; no reliable D call. The length of the CDR3 is 11 residues. Germline CDR1 SQVTM, CDR2 ANQGSEA. The ends were cut back, 4 bases at V and 5 bases at J, with 8 bases in the middle. The whole variable domain, remainder taken from reference TRBV29-1 and TRBJ1-2, is SAVISQKPSRDICQRGTSLTIQCQVDSQVTMMFWYRQQPGQSLTLIATANQGSEATYESGFVIDKFPISRPNLTFSTLTVSNMSPEDSSIYLCSVAEGYGYTFGSGTRLTVV.